This T cell receptor beta chain was documented in a study of post-analysis software for immune sequencing data. Unique-molecular-identifier-tagged TCR beta cDNA libraries were used. Roughly 500,000 cDNA molecules were obtained per 1 to 10 million input T cells. One entry per CDR3 protein results from TCRdb running MiXCR on the PCR reads. The sample lists roughly 410,000 distinct CDR3 sequences, less than 35% occurring once. Study findings and constraints: Strong co-clustering by F measure linked samples that shared a preparation batch. TRBV segments more frequent in patients than in controls numbered roughly five and included TRBV5-6, TRBV5-1 and TRBV20-1. Controls significantly exceeded multiple sclerosis patients in normalized Chao1 diversity.

Concerning this clonotype itself: Its antigen is not known.

Germline V gives CDR1 LGHDT, CDR2 YNNKEL (reference sequence). This CDR3 contains 13 residues. Unmatched junction bases numbered 3, after V lost 2 bases and J lost 8 bases. The rearrangement links TRBV3-1 to TRBJ2-1, with 7 bases that match TRBD1. The sequenced sample was blood. The receptor was derived from a girl between 5 and 17 years old with multiple sclerosis. The CDR3 DNA follows: TGTGCCAGCAGCCAATCAGGGGGACATGAGCAGTTCTTC. It specifies CASSQSGGHEQFF.